The text below deals with one TCR beta chain. What it binds is unknown. This sample is part of a study of shared clonotypes between healthy human individuals. Across the whole study: Researchers assigned three CD4 naive, three CD4 memory, two CD8 naive and one CD8 memory plate to each donor.

The germline V gene encodes CDR1 MDHEN and CDR2 SYDVKM. Trimming took off 6 bases at V and 0 bases at J, with 8 bases between the two ends. CDR3 size: 14 residues. General study points: Collection of samples was limited to blood; tissue repertoires likely differ. Clonotypes which were not shared had lower generation probabilities than clonotypes that all four donors shared. Estimated richness values were generally larger in naive subsets than in memory subsets.

Some clones are missing from TCRdb's copy, which holds only in-frame ones; the method was immunoSEQ multiplex PCR. The sample contains about 1.5 million clones, 98% of which appear only once. This receptor was obtained from a man aged 25-40 years in good health. The chain employs TRBV28 and TRBJ1-4, with D possibly being TRBD1 (5 bases). Sequenced: naive CD4+ T cells sorted from blood. Subset denoted: CD45RA+ positively selected. CDR3 amino acids: CASSKGTTNEKLFF. CDR3 bases: TGTGCCAGCAGCAAGGGGACAACTAATGAAAAACTGTTTTTT. Filled out from reference TRBV28 and TRBJ1-4, the complete variable domain reads DVKVTQSSRYLVKRTGEKVFLECVQDMDHENMFWYRQDPGLGLRLIYFSYDVKMKEKGDIPEGYSVSREKKERFSLILESASTNQTSMYLCASSKGTTNEKLFFGSGTQLSVL.